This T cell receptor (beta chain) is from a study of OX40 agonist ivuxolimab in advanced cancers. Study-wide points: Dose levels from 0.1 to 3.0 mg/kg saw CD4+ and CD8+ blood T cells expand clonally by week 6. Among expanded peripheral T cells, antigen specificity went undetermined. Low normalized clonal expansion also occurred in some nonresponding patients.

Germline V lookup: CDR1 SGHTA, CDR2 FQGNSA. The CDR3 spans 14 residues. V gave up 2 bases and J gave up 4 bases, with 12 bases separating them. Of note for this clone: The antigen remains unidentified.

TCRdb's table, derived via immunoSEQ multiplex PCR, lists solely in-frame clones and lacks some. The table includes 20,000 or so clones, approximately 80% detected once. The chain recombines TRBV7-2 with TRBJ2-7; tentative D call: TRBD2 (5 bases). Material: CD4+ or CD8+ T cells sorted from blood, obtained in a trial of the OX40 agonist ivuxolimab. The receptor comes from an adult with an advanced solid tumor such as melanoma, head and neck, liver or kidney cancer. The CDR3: CASSLKRTGYEQYF. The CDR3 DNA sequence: TGTGCCAGCAGCTTAAAACGGACTGGATACGAGCAGTACTTC.